Described below is a single TCR beta chain sequence and its context. The V and J ends lost 4 bases and 3 bases, in that order; junction bases with no gene match: 7. CDR1 and CDR2 (germline): MGHRA, YSYEKL. CDR3 length: 16 amino acids. With 60 Vbeta and 13 Jbeta primers, the PCR was carried out. Some clones are missing from TCRdb's copy, which holds only in-frame ones; the method was immunoSEQ multiplex PCR. The top ten clones hold over 10% of a sample with 100,000 to 150,000 clones, under 85% of them seen once. The data were obtained in a study of cytomegalovirus exposure and HLA in healthy donors. The chain recombines TRBV4-1 with TRBJ1-1; 11 bases are shared with TRBD1. The clonotype was recovered from a woman aged 40 to 55 in good health and CMV-seropositive. Sequencing input: PBMCs. Written as DNA, the CDR3 is TGCGCCAGCAGCCCGGGACAGGGGGTTCGGGACACTGAAGCTTTCTTT. Its protein product is CASSPGQGVRDTEAFF.